This T cell receptor beta chain came from a study of blood T cell repertoires in COVID-19. Study details: COVID-19 samples, acute and convalescent, were from the United States, Italy and Spain.

The CDR3 spans 16 residues. Between the trimmed V and J ends, which lost 1 base and 0 bases, there was a span of 11 bases. The germline V gene has CDR1 SGHRS and CDR2 YFSETQ. Clones were sequenced by immunoSEQ multiplex PCR, and TCRdb holds only the in-frame ones, with some missing. The table records over 45,000 clones, roughly 83% of them present only once. The TCR originated in a man aged 65 to 85 with active COVID-19. Sequenced sample: peripheral blood. The chain couples TRBV5-1 to TRBJ1-3; D perhaps matches TRBD1 (5 bases). CDR3 region: CASSLIQVDSGNTIYF. The CDR3 DNA reads TGCGCCAGCAGCTTGATACAGGTAGACTCTGGAAACACCATATATTTT. Full variable domain (remainder filled in from reference TRBV5-1 and TRBJ1-3): KAGVTQTPRYLIKTRGQQVTLSCSPISGHRSVSWYQQTPGQGLQFLFEYFSETQRNKGNFPGRFSGRQFSNSRSEMNVSTLELGDSALYLCASSLIQVDSGNTIYFGEGSWLTVV.